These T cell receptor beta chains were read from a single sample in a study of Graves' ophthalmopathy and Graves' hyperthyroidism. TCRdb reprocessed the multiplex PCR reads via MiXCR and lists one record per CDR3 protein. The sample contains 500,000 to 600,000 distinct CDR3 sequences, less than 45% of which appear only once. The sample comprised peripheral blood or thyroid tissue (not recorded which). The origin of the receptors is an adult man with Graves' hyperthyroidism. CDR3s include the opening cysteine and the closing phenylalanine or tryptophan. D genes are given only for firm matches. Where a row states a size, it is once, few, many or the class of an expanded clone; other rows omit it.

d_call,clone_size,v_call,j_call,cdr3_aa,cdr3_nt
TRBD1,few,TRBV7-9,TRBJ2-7,CASSSRTGGSSSYEQYF,TGTGCCAGCAGTTCCCGGACAGGGGGCTCCTCCTCCTACGAGCAGTACTTC
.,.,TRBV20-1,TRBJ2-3,CSARGGRSDTQYF,TGCAGTGCTAGGGGTGGGCGGTCGGATACGCAGTATTTT
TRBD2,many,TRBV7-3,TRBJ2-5,CASSPRALAGVGETQYF,TGTGCCAGCAGCCCACGGGCACTAGCGGGAGTAGGGGAGACCCAGTACTTC
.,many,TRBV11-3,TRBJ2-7,CASSRIHVGDEQYF,TGTGCCAGCAGCCGGATCCATGTGGGGGACGAGCAGTACTTC
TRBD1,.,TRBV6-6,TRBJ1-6,CASSYLEAFTGVGSPLHF,TGTGCCAGCAGTTACCTCGAAGCCTTCACAGGGGTGGGGTCACCCCTCCACTTT
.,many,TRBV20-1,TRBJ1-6,CSARDQGFNTPLHF,TGCAGTGCTAGAGATCAAGGGTTCAATACACCCCTCCACTTT
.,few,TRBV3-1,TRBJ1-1,CASSRDYRANTEAFF,TGTGCCAGCAGCCGGGACTACAGGGCGAACACTGAAGCTTTCTTT
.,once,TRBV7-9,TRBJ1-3,CASSPGILNTIYF,TGTGCCAGCAGCCCCGGAATATTGAACACCATATATTTT
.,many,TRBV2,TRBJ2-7,CASTTLRDGEQYF,TGTGCCAGCACCACCCTCAGGGACGGCGAGCAGTACTTC
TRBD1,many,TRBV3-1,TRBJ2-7,CASSRQGISYEQYF,TGTGCCAGCAGCCGACAGGGGATCTCCTACGAGCAGTACTTC
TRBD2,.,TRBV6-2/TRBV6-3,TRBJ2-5,CASNYSVAASGIAETQYF,TGTGCCAGCAATTACTCGGTTGCTGCTAGCGGGATCGCTGAGACCCAGTACTTC
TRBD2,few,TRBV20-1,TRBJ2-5,CSATPSGRMETQYF,TGCAGTGCTACCCCAAGCGGGAGAATGGAGACCCAGTACTTC
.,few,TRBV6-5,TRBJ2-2,CASRKLAAGELFF,TGTGCCAGCAGAAAACTAGCCGCCGGGGAGCTGTTTTTT
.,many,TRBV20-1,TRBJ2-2,CSARDRMTMNTGELFF,TGCAGTGCTAGAGATCGGATGACAATGAACACCGGGGAGCTGTTTTTT
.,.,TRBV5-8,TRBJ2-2,CASSLGPLTGTGELFF,TGTGCCAGCAGCTTGGGACCCTTAACTGGCACCGGGGAGCTGTTTTTT
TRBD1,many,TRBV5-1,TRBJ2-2,CASSLAPRDRNTGELFF,TGCGCCAGCAGCTTGGCACCCAGGGACAGGAACACCGGGGAGCTGTTTTTT
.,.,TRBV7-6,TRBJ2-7,CASSRLGTGEQYF,TGTGCCAGCAGCCGATTGGGAACCGGGGAGCAGTACTTC
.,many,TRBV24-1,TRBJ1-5,CATSDSGINQPQHF,TGTGCCACCAGTGATTCGGGCATCAATCAGCCCCAGCATTTT
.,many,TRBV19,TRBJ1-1,CASSRQPLNTEAFF,TGTGCCAGTAGTAGACAGCCTTTGAACACTGAAGCTTTCTTT
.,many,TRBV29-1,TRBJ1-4,CSVGRLNEKLFF,TGCAGCGTTGGGCGGCTTAATGAAAAACTGTTTTTT
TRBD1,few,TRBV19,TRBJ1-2,CASTPAGTGSPGYTF,TGTGCCAGTACCCCAGCAGGGACAGGGTCCCCTGGCTACACCTTC
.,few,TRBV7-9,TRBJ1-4,CASSLNTGLNEKLFF,TGTGCCAGCAGCTTAAATACAGGGCTGAATGAAAAACTGTTTTTT
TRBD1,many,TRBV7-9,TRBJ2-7,CASSLTGTGDSYEQYF,TGTGCCAGCAGCTTAACCGGGACAGGGGACTCCTACGAGCAGTACTTC
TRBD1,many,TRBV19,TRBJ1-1,CASSPGQGTNTEAFF,TGTGCCAGTAGTCCGGGACAGGGGACGAACACTGAAGCTTTCTTT
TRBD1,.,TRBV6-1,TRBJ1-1,CASSSIRGQNTEAFF,TGTGCCAGCAGTTCCATTAGGGGGCAGAACACTGAAGCTTTCTTT
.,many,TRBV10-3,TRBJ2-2,CAIRRGRGDTGELFF,TGTGCCATCAGGAGGGGGCGGGGAGACACCGGGGAGCTGTTTTTT
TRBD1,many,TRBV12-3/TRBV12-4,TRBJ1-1,CASSSHHRGGTEAFF,TGTGCCAGCAGTTCCCACCACAGGGGTGGCACTGAAGCTTTCTTT
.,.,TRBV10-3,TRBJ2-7,CAISESVEGSHEQYF,TGTGCCATCAGTGAGTCGGTAGAGGGTTCCCACGAGCAGTACTTC
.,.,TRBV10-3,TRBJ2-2,CAISDGIQDNEQFF,TGTGCCATCAGTGACGGGATACAGGACAATGAGCAGTTTTTT